This T cell receptor (beta chain) was observed in a study of cytomegalovirus exposure and HLA in healthy donors. Study-level background: From donors who were HLA-typed, an early data release held about 85 million unique TCRs.

Whole-study findings and limits: Most observed TCR sequences were rare, whereas some public TCRs were detected in many donors.

As regards this clone: Its antigen is undetermined.

PCR involved 60 Vbeta and 13 Jbeta primers. Produced via immunoSEQ multiplex PCR; TCRdb's table is partial and in-frame only. The data contain approximately 170,000 clones, around 77% of them singletons. Germline V lookup: CDR1 SGHTA, CDR2 FQGNSA. The V segment lost 5 bases and the J segment 7 bases; nucleotides outside the gene matches: 5. The CDR3 has 15 amino acids. This receptor was identified in a woman aged 18-30 years in good health and CMV-seronegative. The V call is TRBV7-2, the J call TRBJ2-2; 12 nucleotides agree with TRBD2. Input material: PBMCs. For the CDR3, the DNA is TGTGCCAGCAGCCCGTGGACTAGCGGGGTCGGGGAGCTGTTTTTT. Protein product: CASSPWTSGVGELFF.